This T cell receptor (beta chain) was recorded in a study of blood T cell repertoires in COVID-19. In the study overall: The analysed material was cDNA or gDNA that came from T cells, B-cell-depleted T cells, or PBMCs.

As processed by the authors: Amplifying reference gene primers gave estimates of nucleated cell counts. Only in-frame clones appear in the TCRdb table, and some are missing; sequencing was by immunoSEQ multiplex PCR. The DNA gave D and trimming, while V, J and clone size come from that table. The sample consists of 55,000 or so clones, more than 70% of them appearing once. This clone was detected only a few times. The same CDR3 also results from other DNA sequences found in this sample. Seattle's enrolled individuals joined amid active infection and were then monitored longitudinally. V gave up 6 bases and J gave up 6 bases; unmatched junction bases: 13. Germline CDR1 and CDR2: MDHEN and SYDVKM. This CDR3 is 17 amino acids long.

This TCR was recovered from a man aged 25 to 40 with COVID-19, enrolled during active disease. The sequencing sample was made of peripheral blood. The V and J genes are TRBV28 and TRBJ1-5, with TRBD1 matching 11 bases. The CDR3 here is CASSSGQGGDSSQPQHF. CDR3 nucleotides: TGTGCCAGCAGCTCGGGACAGGGGGGAGATTCAAGTCAGCCCCAGCATTTT.